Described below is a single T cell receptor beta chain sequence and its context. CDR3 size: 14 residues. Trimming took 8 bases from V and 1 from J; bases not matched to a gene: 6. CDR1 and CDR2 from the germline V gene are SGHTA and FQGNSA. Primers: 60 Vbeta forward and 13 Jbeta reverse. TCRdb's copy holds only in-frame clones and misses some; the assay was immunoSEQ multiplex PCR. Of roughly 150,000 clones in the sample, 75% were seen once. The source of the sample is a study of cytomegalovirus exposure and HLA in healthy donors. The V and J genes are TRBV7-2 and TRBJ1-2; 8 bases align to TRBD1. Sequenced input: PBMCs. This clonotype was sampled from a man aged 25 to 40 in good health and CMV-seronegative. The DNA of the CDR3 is TGTGCCAGCCGGACAGGGAGCTTTAACTATGGCTACACCTTC. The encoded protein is CASRTGSFNYGYTF.